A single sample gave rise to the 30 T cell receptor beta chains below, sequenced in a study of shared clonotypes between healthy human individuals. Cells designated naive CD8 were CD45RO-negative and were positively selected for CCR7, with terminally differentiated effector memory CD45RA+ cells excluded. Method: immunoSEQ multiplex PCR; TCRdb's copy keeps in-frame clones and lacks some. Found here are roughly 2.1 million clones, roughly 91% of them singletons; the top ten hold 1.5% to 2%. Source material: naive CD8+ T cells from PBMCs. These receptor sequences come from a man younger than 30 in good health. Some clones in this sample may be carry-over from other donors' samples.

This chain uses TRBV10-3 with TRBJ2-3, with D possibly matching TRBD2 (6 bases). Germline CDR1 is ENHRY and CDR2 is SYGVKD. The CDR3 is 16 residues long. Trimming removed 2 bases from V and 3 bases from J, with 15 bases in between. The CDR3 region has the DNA TGTGCCATCAGTGAGGTCTCGGGAGAGGTAACAGATACGCAGTATTTT. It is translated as CAISEVSGEVTDTQYF.

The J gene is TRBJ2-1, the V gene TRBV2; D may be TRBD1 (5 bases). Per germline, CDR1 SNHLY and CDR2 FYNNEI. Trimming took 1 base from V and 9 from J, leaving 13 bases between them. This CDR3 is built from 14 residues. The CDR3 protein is CASSEVWGWAEQFF. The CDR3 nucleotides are TGTGCCAGCAGTGAAGTCTGGGGCTGGGCTGAGCAGTTCTTC.

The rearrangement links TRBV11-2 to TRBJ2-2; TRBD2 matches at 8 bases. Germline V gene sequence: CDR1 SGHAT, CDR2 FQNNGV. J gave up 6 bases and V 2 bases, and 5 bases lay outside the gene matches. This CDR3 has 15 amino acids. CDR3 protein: CASSLRFSGAGELFF. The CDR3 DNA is TGTGCCAGCAGCTTAAGGTTTAGCGGGGCCGGGGAGCTGTTTTTT. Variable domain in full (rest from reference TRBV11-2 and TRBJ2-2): EAGVAQSPRYKIIEKRQSVAFWCNPISGHATLYWYQQILGQGPKLLIQFQNNGVVDDSQLPKDRFSAERLKGVDSTLKIQPAKLEDSAVYLCASSLRFSGAGELFFGEGSRLTVL.

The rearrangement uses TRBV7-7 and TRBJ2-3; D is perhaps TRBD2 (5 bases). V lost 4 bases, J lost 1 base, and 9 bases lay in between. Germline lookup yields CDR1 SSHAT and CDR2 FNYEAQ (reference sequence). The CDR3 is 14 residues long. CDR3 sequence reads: CASSSILGTDTQYF. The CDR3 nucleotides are TGTGCCAGCAGCTCCATACTAGGCACAGATACGCAGTATTTT.

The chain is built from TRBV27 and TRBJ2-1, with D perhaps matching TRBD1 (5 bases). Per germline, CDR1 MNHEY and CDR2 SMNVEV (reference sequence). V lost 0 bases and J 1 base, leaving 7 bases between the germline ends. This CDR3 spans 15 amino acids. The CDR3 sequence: CASSLSQVSYNEQFF. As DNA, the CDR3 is TGTGCCAGCAGTTTATCACAGGTATCCTACAATGAGCAGTTCTTC.

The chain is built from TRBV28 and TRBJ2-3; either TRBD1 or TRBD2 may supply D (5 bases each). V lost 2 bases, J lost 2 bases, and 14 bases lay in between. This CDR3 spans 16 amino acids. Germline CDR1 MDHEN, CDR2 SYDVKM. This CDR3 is CASSLPGAYSTDTQYF. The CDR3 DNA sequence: TGTGCCAGCAGTTTACCCGGGGCCTACTCCACAGATACGCAGTATTTT.

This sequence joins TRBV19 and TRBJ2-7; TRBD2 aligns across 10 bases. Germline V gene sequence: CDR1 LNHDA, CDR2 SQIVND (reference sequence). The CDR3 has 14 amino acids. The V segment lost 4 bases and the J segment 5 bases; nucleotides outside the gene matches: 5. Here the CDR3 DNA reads TGTGCCAGTAGTAGGGGACTAGCGTTCAACGAGCAGTACTTC. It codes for CASSRGLAFNEQYF.

The CDR3 reads CASSWGEKLFF. The CDR3, as DNA: TGCGCCAGCAGCTGGGGGGAAAAACTGTTTTTT. The rearrangement uses TRBV5-1 and TRBJ1-4, with D tentatively TRBD1 (5 bases). V lost 3 bases to trimming and J lost 8 bases, with 5 bases between them. The germline V gene encodes CDR1 SGHRS and CDR2 YFSETQ. This CDR3 is 11 amino acids long.

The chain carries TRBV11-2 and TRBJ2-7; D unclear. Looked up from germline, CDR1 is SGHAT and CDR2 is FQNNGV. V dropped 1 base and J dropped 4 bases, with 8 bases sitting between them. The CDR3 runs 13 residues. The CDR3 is CASSLGQEYEQYF. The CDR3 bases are TGTGCCAGCAGCTTAGGCCAGGAATACGAGCAGTACTTC. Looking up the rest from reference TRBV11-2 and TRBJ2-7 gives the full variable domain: EAGVAQSPRYKIIEKRQSVAFWCNPISGHATLYWYQQILGQGPKLLIQFQNNGVVDDSQLPKDRFSAERLKGVDSTLKIQPAKLEDSAVYLCASSLGQEYEQYFGPGTRLTVT.

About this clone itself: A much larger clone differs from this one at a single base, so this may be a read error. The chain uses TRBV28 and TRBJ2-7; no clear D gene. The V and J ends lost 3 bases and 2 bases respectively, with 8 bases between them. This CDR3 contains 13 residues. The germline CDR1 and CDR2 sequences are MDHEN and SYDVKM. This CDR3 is CASSFGQTYEQYF. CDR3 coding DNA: TGTGCCAGCAGTTTCGGTCAGACCTACGAGCAGTACTTC.

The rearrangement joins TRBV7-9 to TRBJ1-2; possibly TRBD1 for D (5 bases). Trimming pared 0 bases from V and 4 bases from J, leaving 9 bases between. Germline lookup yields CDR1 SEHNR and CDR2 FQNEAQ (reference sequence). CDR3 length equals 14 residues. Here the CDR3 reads CASSLAQGSYGYTF. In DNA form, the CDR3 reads TGTGCCAGCAGCTTAGCGCAGGGTTCCTATGGCTACACCTTC.

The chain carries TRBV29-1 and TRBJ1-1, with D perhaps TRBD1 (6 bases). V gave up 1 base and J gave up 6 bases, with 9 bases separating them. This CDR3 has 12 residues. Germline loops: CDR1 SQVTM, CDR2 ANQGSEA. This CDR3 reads CSVEGQAAEAFF. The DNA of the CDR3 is TGCAGCGTTGAAGGACAGGCTGCTGAAGCTTTCTTT.

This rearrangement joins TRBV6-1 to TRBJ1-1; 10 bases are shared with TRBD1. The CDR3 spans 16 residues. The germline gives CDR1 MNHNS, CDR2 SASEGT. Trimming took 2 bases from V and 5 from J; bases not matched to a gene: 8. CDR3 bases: TGTGCCAGCAGTGAATGGGTCTGGGACAGGGGAACTGAAGCTTTCTTT. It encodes CASSEWVWDRGTEAFF.

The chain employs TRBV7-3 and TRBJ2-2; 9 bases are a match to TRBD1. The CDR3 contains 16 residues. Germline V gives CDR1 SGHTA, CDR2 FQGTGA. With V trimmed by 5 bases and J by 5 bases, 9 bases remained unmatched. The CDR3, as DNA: TGTGCCAGCAGCGGGAACAGGGGGCCGGGGACCGGGGAGCTGTTTTTT. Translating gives CASSGNRGPGTGELFF.

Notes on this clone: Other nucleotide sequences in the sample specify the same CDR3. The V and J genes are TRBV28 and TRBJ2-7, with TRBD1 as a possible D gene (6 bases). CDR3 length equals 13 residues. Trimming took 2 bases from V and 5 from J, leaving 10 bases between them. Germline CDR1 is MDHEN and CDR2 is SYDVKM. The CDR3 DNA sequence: TGTGCCAGCAGTTTACAAACAGGGAACGAGCAGTACTTC. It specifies CASSLQTGNEQYF.

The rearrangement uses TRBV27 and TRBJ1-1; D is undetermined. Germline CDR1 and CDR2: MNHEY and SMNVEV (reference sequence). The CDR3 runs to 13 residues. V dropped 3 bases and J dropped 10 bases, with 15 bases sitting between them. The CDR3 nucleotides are TGTGCCAGCAGTTTGGGTAGGGTTCAAGGAGCTTTCTTT. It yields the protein CASSLGRVQGAFF.

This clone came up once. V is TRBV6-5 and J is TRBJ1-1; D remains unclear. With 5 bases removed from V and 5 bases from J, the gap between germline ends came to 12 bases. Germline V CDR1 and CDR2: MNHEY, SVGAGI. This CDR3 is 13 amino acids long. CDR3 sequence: CASSLGARTEAFF. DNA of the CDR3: TGTGCCAGCAGTCTTGGTGCGAGGACTGAAGCTTTCTTT.

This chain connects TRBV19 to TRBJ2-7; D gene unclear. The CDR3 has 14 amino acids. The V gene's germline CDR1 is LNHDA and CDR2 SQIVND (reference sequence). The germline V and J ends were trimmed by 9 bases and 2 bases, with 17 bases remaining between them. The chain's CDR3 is CASTHGHGPYEQYF. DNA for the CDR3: TGTGCCAGCACCCATGGGCATGGACCCTACGAGCAGTACTTC.

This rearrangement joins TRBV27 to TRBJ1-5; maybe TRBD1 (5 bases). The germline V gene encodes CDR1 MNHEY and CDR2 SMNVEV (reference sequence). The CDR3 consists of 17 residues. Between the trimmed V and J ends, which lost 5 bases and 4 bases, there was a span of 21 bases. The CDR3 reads CASSGLTVEGRNQPQHF. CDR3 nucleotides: TGTGCCAGCAGTGGTTTGACGGTCGAGGGGAGGAATCAGCCCCAGCATTTT.

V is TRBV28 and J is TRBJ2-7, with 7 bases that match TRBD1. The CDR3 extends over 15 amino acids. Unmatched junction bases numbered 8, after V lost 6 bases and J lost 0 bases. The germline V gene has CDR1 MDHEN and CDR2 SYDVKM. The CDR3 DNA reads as TGTGCCAGCAGCCTAACAGGGGAAGCCTCCTACGAGCAGTACTTC. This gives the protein CASSLTGEASYEQYF.

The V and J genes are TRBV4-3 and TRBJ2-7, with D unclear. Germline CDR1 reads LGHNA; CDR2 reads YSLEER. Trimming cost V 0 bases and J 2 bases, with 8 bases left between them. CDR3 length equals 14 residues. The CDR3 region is CASSQELGPYEQYF. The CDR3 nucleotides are TGCGCCAGCAGCCAAGAACTGGGTCCCTACGAGCAGTACTTC.

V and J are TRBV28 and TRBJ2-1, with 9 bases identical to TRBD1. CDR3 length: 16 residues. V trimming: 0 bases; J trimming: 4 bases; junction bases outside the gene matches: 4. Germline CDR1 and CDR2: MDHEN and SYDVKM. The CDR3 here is CASSLWGTGIYNEQFF. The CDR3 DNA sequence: TGTGCCAGCAGTTTATGGGGGACAGGGATATACAATGAGCAGTTCTTC.

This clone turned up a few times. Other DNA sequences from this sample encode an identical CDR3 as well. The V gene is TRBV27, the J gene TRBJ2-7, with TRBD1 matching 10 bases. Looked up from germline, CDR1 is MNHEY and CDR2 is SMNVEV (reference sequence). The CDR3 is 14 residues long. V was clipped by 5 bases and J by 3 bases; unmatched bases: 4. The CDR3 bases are TGTGCCAGCAGTCCCGGGACAGGGGTCTACGAGCAGTACTTC. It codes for CASSPGTGVYEQYF.

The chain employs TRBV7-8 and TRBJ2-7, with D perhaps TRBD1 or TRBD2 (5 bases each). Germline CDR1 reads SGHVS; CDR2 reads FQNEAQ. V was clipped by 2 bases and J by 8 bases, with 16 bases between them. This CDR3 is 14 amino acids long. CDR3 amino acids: CASSLWDDPSKQYF. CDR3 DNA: TGTGCCAGCAGCTTATGGGACGATCCCTCTAAGCAGTACTTC.

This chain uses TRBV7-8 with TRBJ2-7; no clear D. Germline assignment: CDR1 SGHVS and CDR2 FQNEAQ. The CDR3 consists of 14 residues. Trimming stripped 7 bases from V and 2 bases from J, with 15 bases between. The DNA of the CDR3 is TGTGCCAGCACCCCGGGTGTCCTTACCTACGAGCAGTACTTC. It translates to CASTPGVLTYEQYF. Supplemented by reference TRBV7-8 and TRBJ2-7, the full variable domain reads GAGVSQSPRYKVAKRGQDVALRCDPISGHVSLFWYQQALGQGPEFLTYFQNEAQLDKSGLPSDRFFAERPEGSVSTLKIQRTQQEDSAVYLCASTPGVLTYEQYFGPGTRLTVT.

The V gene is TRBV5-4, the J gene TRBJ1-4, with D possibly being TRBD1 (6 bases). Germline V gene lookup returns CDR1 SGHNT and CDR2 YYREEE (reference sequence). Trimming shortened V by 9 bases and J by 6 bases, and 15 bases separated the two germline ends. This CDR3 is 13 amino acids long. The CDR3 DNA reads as TGTGCCACGAAAGTGGGGGGCGATGAAAAACTGTTTTTT. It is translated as CATKVGGDEKLFF.

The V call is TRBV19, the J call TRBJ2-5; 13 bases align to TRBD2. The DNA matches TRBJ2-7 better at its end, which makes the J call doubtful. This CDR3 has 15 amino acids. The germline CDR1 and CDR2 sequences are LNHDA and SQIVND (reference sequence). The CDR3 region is CASSFGLAGASEQYF. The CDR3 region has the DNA TGTGCCAGTAGTTTCGGACTAGCGGGAGCTTCCGAGCAGTACTTC.

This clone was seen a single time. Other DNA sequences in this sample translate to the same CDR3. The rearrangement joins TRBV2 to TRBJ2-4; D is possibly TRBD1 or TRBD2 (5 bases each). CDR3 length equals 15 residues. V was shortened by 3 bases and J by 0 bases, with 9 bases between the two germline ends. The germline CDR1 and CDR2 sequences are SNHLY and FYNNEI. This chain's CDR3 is CASSERGLAKNIQYF. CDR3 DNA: TGTGCCAGCAGTGAGAGGGGCCTAGCCAAAAACATTCAGTACTTC.

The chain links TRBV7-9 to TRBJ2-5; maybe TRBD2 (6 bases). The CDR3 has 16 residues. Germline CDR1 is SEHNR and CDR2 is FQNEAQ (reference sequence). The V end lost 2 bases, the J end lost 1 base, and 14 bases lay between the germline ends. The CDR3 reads CASSLNEVAAQETQYF. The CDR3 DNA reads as TGTGCCAGCAGCTTAAATGAAGTAGCGGCCCAAGAGACCCAGTACTTC.

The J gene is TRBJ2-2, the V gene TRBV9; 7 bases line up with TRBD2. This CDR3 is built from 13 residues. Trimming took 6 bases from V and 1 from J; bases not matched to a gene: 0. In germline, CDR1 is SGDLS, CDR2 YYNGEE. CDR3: CASTSGNTGELFF. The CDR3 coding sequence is TGTGCCAGCACTAGCGGGAACACCGGGGAGCTGTTTTTT.